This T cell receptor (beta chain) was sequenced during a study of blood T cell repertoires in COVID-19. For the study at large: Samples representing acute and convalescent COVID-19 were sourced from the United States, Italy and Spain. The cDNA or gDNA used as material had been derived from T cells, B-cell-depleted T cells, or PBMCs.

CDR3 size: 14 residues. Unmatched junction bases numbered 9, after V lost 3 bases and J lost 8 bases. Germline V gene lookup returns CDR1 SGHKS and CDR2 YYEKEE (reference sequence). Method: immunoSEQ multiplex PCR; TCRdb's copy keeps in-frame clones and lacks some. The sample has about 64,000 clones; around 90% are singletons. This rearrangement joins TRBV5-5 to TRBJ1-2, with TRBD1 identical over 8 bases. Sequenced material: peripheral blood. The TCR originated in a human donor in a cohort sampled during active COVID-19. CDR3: CASSSGTGRGGYTF. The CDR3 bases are TGTGCCAGCAGCTCCGGGACAGGACGCGGGGGCTACACCTTC.